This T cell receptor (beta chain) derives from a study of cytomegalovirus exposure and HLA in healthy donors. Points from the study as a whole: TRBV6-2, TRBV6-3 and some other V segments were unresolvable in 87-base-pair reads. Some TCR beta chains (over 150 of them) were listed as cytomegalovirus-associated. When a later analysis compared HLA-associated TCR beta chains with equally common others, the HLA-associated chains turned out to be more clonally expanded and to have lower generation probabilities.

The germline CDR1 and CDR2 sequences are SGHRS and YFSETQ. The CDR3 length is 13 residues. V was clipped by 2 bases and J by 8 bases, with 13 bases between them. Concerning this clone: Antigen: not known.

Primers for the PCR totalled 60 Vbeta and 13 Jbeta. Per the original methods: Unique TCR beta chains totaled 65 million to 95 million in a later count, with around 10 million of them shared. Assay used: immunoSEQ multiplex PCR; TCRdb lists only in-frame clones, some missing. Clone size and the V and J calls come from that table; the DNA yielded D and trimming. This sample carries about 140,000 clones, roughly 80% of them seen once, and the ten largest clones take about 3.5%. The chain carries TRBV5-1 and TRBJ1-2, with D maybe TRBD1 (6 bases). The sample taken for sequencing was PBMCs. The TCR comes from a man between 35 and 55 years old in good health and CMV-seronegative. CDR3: CASSFAGAGGYTF. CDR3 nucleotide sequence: TGCGCCAGCAGCTTTGCGGGGGCGGGCGGCTACACCTTC.